This section outlines one TCR beta chain sequence together with its context. Its antigen specificity is not known. No qualities accompany the bases; no much larger clone lies one base away. The data stem from a study of cytomegalovirus exposure and HLA in healthy donors (dated by TCRdb to 2016 to 2017). Background on the whole study: An earlier analysis of under 600 of the donors reported about 250 Gb of sequence data and approximately 110 million unique TCR beta sequences from some 180 million T cells. The study combined high-throughput TCR immunosequencing, statistical association of individual TCRs with disease status, and machine learning to predict cytomegalovirus infection status. The genetic ancestry cluster associated with self-reported Caucasian donors included over 65% of the 300 to 400 genotyped donors. Rather than drawing on any new phenotypic data, the later analysis identified candidate immune exposures from TCR beta sequences and the way those sequences occurred across donors. Every discovery cohort repertoire had been produced on one sequencing platform. The study aimed to test whether signatures of past pathogen exposure could be identified by cataloging public T cell receptors. Because of strong linkage in the cohort, roughly five DR-DQ haplotypes were treated as single units for association and clustering. A later genetic analysis used genome-wide SNP genotypes for about 55% of the 666 donors, treating that subset as a discovery cohort. Donor age, sex, ethnicity and CMV serostatus were compiled together with the repertoire data. HLA typing covered class I and class II loci at four-digit resolution. Across 300 to 500 genotyped donors of the cohort, an average of roughly 250,000 unique TCR beta nucleotide sequences per donor were sequenced, and about a sixth of those sequences were non-productive. In addition to the first cohort of 650 to 800 subjects, a separate validation cohort of under 150 different subjects was used. Typing coverage varied by locus: 629-630 donors for A, B, C, DRB1 and DQB1; roughly 520 for DQA1; over 600 for DPA1; 450 to 480 for DPB1. The study used immunosequencing to profile the T cell repertoires of several hundred subjects and linked those repertoires to cytomegalovirus serostatus. Roughly 300 gigabases of sequencing data and roughly 80 million unique TCR sequences made up an early release that covered several hundred HLA-typed donors. In an earlier analysis of 587 of the donors, high-throughput TCR beta sequencing was used to judge whether each TCR beta V gene segment behaved as functional or pseudogenic. To study patterns of TCR occurrence, a later analysis re-analyzed previously published TCR beta repertoires from just over 650 donors and added high-resolution HLA genotyping. Beyond this particular receptor, the publication reports: An association between a missense DCLRE1C variant and V-gene and J-gene trimming of TCR beta chains was found in a later genetic analysis and replicated in an independent cohort. A cluster of highly shared sequence variants was judged likely to represent a technical artifact of the sequencing pipeline. In an earlier analysis of some 500 of the donors, most TCR beta V segments appeared in productive rearrangements about 90% or about 30% of the time, broadly matching IMGT annotations. The study gave a list of 150 to 200 TCR beta chains associated with cytomegalovirus. In a later analysis, several top co-occurrence clusters were reported to appear linked to parvovirus B19, influenza, CMV and Epstein-Barr virus. A few of the identified cytomegalovirus-associated TCR beta chains were confirmed in vitro to be specific for cytomegalovirus antigens. Linkage disequilibrium might explain the correlated functional status among segregating V segments, but an unknown experimental factor could not be ruled out. In both the original and validation cohorts, the classifier was reported to diagnose cytomegalovirus status with high specificity and sensitivity. In a later analysis, HLA-associated TCR beta chains were found to be more clonally expanded and to have lower generation probabilities than equally common non-associated chains. Because the 87-base-pair reads could not distinguish some IMGT-functional V segments, including TRBV6-2 and TRBV6-3, those segments were excluded. The only immune exposure information available for the cohort was CMV serostatus. The authors suggested that the approach could potentially be extended to other disease states and immunological phenotypes. Across donors, most TCR sequences were observed very rarely, whereas some public TCRs were present in many individuals. In a later analysis, most CMV-associated TCR beta chains were found to appear HLA-restricted, with HLA associations seemingly driven largely by CMV exposure. HLA typing was unavailable for some donors at each locus, so association tests used only the typed subset. Because counts were too low, roughly 18 rarely observed V segments, including chromosome 9 orphons, were left out of the earlier analysis of a few hundred of the donors. When HLA alleles, especially DR and DQ, strongly co-occurred, TCR associations were difficult to assign to individual alleles. A further reported finding was that TCR beta sequences accurately predicted the HLA-A and HLA-B alleles for most subjects in the first cohort. This cohort had only TCR beta chains sequenced, and the lack of alpha or paired-chain data limited which features could be detected. At a false discovery rate of 0.05, a later analysis linked about 17,000 TCR beta sequences to specific HLA alleles. Compared with the roughly 720-donor mean, donors in an Asian-associated ancestry cluster had fewer N-insertions in productive TCRs, according to a later genetic analysis. A later analysis found that TCR association rates varied across HLA loci, with DRB1 alleles showing the most associated TCRs and HLA-C alleles the fewest. Roughly uniform sequencing depth across donors was assumed in presence/absence analyses, although this assumption may not hold.

The cohort comprised 666 healthy bone marrow donors. All cohort members were sampled while nominally healthy, although unrecorded immune exposures were likely present. The donor was CMV seropositive and was included in the group of 270 or so seropositive cohort members. A peripheral blood sample was provided by each donor, and peripheral blood mononuclear cells were used for TCR beta sequencing. The Qiagen DNeasy Blood Extraction Kit was used to extract genomic DNA from the blood cell samples. Libraries came from the immunoSEQ multiplex PCR assay. A mixture of 60 forward primers for TCR Vbeta segments and 13 reverse primers for TCR Jbeta segments was used in the multiplex PCR. Amplification of the CDR3 region of rearranged TCR beta genes was performed with a multiplex PCR assay on genomic DNA. The Illumina HiSeq System was used to sequence the amplified TCR beta libraries as 87-base-pair reads. As for the authors' bioinformatics: A later analysis counted about 80 million unique TCR beta chains across the approximately 700 repertoires, and roughly 9.9 million of these chains were shared by at least two donors. Raw reads were error-corrected and collapsed into unique sequences by a nearest-neighbor algorithm in which closely related sequences were merged to remove PCR and sequencing errors. To assign V, D and J gene segments, CDR3 sequences were aligned to IMGT reference sequences. Each retained sequence needed at least a six-nucleotide match to both a V gene segment and a J gene segment. A rearrangement was called productive if the CDR3 had no stop codons and remained in frame with V and J, and every other rearrangement was called non-productive. CDR3 was defined according to IMGT convention as the region running from the second conserved V-encoded cysteine to the conserved J-encoded phenylalanine. The earlier analysis of about 530 of the donors excluded any sequence lacking an unambiguous match to a single V gene segment. An earlier analysis of just under 600 of the donors called V segments functional above 56.7% productive rearrangements and segregating when the between-donor standard deviation exceeded 5%. A statistical classification framework was built for diagnosing cytomegalovirus status from the catalog of TCR beta chain sequences. V and J gene assignment, in a later analysis, came from comparing TCR nucleotide sequences with IMGT/GENE-DB human TR gene sequences. Using the TCRdist pipeline, a later analysis assigned CDR3 sequences along with most-parsimonious VDJ recombination scenarios. A later analysis defined each TCR beta chain by its CDR3 amino acid sequence plus V-gene family, and excluded reads lacking a unique V-gene family. A later analysis removed 550 to 650 highly shared, low-generation-probability nucleotide sequences to deal with suspected cross-contamination and a sequencing artifact. A later analysis calculated a clonal expansion index for each public chain from normalized within-repertoire ranks of inferred template counts. In a later analysis, generation probabilities were computed with a VDJ recombination model fitted to out-of-frame rearrangements, and the resulting probabilities were checked against IGoR. In a later analysis, hypergeometric tests were used to score TCR-TCR, TCR-HLA and TCR-CMV co-occurrence, with a repertoire-size bias correction applied to TCR pairs. A later analysis estimated false discovery rates by permuting HLA or CMV assignments 20 times. In a later analysis, co-occurring TCRs were grouped using DBSCAN, and TCRdist sequence similarity was added for clustering within HLA-allele-positive subsets. Co-occurrence clustering excluded repertoires with fewer than 30,000 or more than 120,000 public chains, plus five with anomalous nucleotide sharing. The table comes from immuneACCESS by way of TCRdb, which keeps in-frame sequences with V and J called. Part of the clones is missing from these tables; in studies checked, under half for an unresolved V gene and the rest for unknown reasons. That table is the source of V, J and clone size, and D and trimming were worked out from the DNA. The sample contains hundreds of thousands of clones, approximately 70% of them found a single time. Less than 3% of the sample is taken by the ten largest.

CDR1 and CDR2 (LNHDA, SQIVND) derive from the germline V gene (reference sequence). Reading from cysteine to phenylalanine, the CDR3 counts 12 amino acids. Just the 36-base CDR3 DNA is kept, in frame starting at base 1. Cut back by 9 bases and 4 bases, the V and J ends lie 12 bases apart. The sample was PBMCs. The receptor comes from a man between 40 and 49 years old in good health and CMV-seropositive. The chain is assembled from TRBV19 and TRBJ1-1, with no D gene named confidently. This receptor has the CDR3 CASRQRPTEAFF. The DNA is TGTGCCAGCAGGCAACGCCCCACTGAAGCTTTCTTT.